This T cell receptor (beta chain) was sequenced during a study of somatic mutations in cytotoxic T cells in rheumatoid arthritis. Study-wide results and caveats: Within the rheumatoid arthritis patients, CD8+ clonality went up as age increased (Spearman r ≈ 0.5). The same was not true of the healthy controls.

Concerning this clone: Its antigen is unknown.

Clones were read by immunoSEQ multiplex PCR, and TCRdb kept only the in-frame ones, dropping some. The sample lists 13,000 or so clones; 78% were seen once. Trimming at V came to 6 bases and at J to 4 bases, leaving 7 bases not matched to a gene. Germline lookup yields CDR1 MDHEN and CDR2 SYDVKM. The CDR3 loop spans 16 amino acids. The sample was CD8+ T cells sorted from blood. The TCR sequence derives from an adult with rheumatoid arthritis. This chain uses TRBV28 with TRBJ2-3; 13 nucleotides agree with TRBD2. The CDR3 here is CASRPSLAGGSDTQYF. CDR3 in DNA: TGTGCCAGCAGGCCTTCACTAGCGGGAGGGTCAGATACGCAGTATTTT.